The 9 T cell receptor beta chains below all came from one sample that was sequenced in a study of identical twins. TCRdb re-analysed the 5' RACE reads in MiXCR, keeping a single row per CDR3 protein. In the table there are a few hundred thousand distinct CDR3 sequences, about an eighth of which are singletons. These data were likewise used in another study, on yellow fever vaccine responses in identical twins.

Sequencing was performed on memory (CD45RO+) T cells sorted from blood. These TCRs come from a woman between 18 and 30 years old in good health.

This clonotype was picked up many times. This chain links TRBV6-6 with TRBJ1-2; the D is unclear. V lost 6 bases and J lost 8, with 10 bases in between. The CDR3 extends over 11 amino acids. Germline V gene data show CDR1 as MNHNY and CDR2 as SVGAGI (reference sequence). The CDR3 DNA follows: TGTGCCAGCAGCCTCTACGCAGGCTACACCTTC. Translated, it gives CASSLYAGYTF.

CDR3 protein: CASSERFGQGRQETQYF. Here the CDR3 DNA reads TGTGCCAGCAGTGAAAGGTTCGGACAGGGGCGGCAAGAGACCCAGTACTTC. The rearrangement links TRBV6-1 to TRBJ2-5, with TRBD1 identical over 9 bases. This CDR3 contains 17 residues. With V trimmed by 2 bases and J by 2 bases, 9 bases remained unmatched. CDR1 and CDR2 (germline): MNHNS, SASEGT.

In its sample, this clonotype was seen once. The chain joins TRBV5-6 to TRBJ2-2; tentatively, D is TRBD2 (6 bases). CDR1 SGHDT and CDR2 YYEEEE come from the germline V gene. CDR3 length: 16 amino acids. The V end was cut by 3 bases, the J end by 0 bases, with 12 bases between. CDR3: CASSWDFSANTGELFF. The CDR3, as DNA: TGTGCCAGCAGCTGGGACTTCTCTGCGAACACCGGGGAGCTGTTTTTT.

This clonotype occurred many times. This chain connects TRBV12-3 or TRBV12-4 to TRBJ1-5, with TRBD1 identical over 9 bases. The V and J ends lost 5 bases and 2 bases, in that order; junction bases with no gene match: 4. The CDR3 covers 15 residues. This CDR3 reads CASSQGQGGNQPQHF. Written as DNA, the CDR3 is TGTGCCAGCAGTCAGGGACAGGGTGGCAATCAGCCCCAGCATTTT.

This clonotype has more than one count but fewer than ten. The V and J genes are TRBV7-6 and TRBJ2-2; 7 nucleotides line up with TRBD1. There are 15 residues in the CDR3. Germline V gene sequence: CDR1 SGHVS, CDR2 FNYEAQ. V lost 0 bases, J lost 5 bases, and 3 bases stayed unmatched. Here the CDR3 DNA reads TGTGCCAGCAGCTTAGCAATGGGACAGACCGGGGAGCTGTTTTTT. Its protein product is CASSLAMGQTGELFF.

This clonotype was observed at least ten times. The genes are TRBV27 and TRBJ2-2, with 7 positions matching TRBD2. Germline V lookup: CDR1 MNHEY, CDR2 SMNVEV (reference sequence). The CDR3 has 16 residues. The V segment lost 1 base and the J segment 1 base; nucleotides outside the gene matches: 3. The CDR3 protein is CASSLLGGRNTGELFF. CDR3 sequence (DNA): TGTGCCAGCAGTTTATTGGGAGGGCGGAACACCGGGGAGCTGTTTTTT.

This clonotype has only a few counts. The J gene is TRBJ2-2, the V gene TRBV3-1; the D gene is possibly TRBD1 (6 bases). Germline-derived CDR1 and CDR2 are LGHDT and YNNKEL (reference sequence). The V gene lost 1 base and the J gene lost 5 bases, with 11 bases spanning the gap. The CDR3 has 15 amino acids. The chain's CDR3 is CASSQGRGWTGELFF. DNA of the CDR3: TGTGCCAGCAGCCAAGGCAGGGGTTGGACCGGGGAGCTGTTTTTT.

Only a few counts were recorded for this clonotype. The V call is TRBV5-1, the J call TRBJ2-1, with TRBD2 identical over 9 bases. The CDR3 length is 14 residues. V was clipped by 3 bases and J by 8 bases; unmatched bases: 6. The germline V gene encodes CDR1 SGHRS and CDR2 YFSETQ. Here the CDR3 reads CASSSGLAIDEQFF. As DNA, the CDR3 is TGCGCCAGCAGCTCGGGACTAGCTATCGATGAGCAGTTCTTC.

The chain recombines TRBV9 with TRBJ2-4; TRBD2 aligns across 7 bases. CDR3 length equals 14 residues. Trimming at V came to 3 bases and at J to 6 bases, leaving 6 bases not matched to a gene. CDR1 SGDLS and CDR2 YYNGEE come from the germline V gene. The CDR3 here is CASSETRTRNIQYF. CDR3 bases: TGTGCCAGCAGCGAGACCCGGACTAGAAACATTCAGTACTTC.